This T cell receptor (beta chain) was documented in a study of blood T cells in healthy people across ages. A second PCR of 7 to 11 cycles used a sample-barcoded 5' primer and a J-beta primer mix. TCRdb used MiXCR to reprocess the 5' RACE reads, holding one entry per CDR3 protein. The repertoire includes fewer than 950,000 distinct CDR3 sequences, 53% of them detected once, and about 42% sits in the top ten. This clonotype showed up just a few times. The germline gives CDR1 SGHRS, CDR2 YFSETQ. This CDR3 is 15 amino acids long. Sequencing input: blood. V usage is TRBV5-1 and J usage is TRBJ2-1; D uncertain. The J call may be incorrect, as the DNA end agrees better with TRBJ2-7. The sequence was collected from an elderly man in good health. The CDR3 region is CASSLGLNSYNEQYF. In DNA form, the CDR3 reads TGCGCCAGCAGCTTGGGGCTGAACTCCTACAATGAGCAGTACTTC.